Reported below is one TCR beta chain. This specimen belongs to a study of T cells in Graves' hyperthyroidism and ophthalmopathy. RNA transcripts yielded amplified TCR beta CDR3 regions. First-round RT-PCR of the TCR CDR3 relied on the HTBI primer set. TCRdb redid the calling of the multiplex PCR reads with MiXCR, one entry per CDR3 protein. The sample contains some 500,000 distinct CDR3 sequences, approximately 15% of which appear only once. The clonotype comes from a woman younger than 35 with Graves' hyperthyroidism. Sequencing was carried out using blood.

CDR3 residues: CASSSVDYYNEQFF. CDR3 coding DNA: TGTGCCAGCAGCTCCGTAGACTATTACAATGAGCAGTTCTTC. V is TRBV27 and J is TRBJ2-1; D is possibly TRBD2 (5 bases). CDR1 and CDR2 (germline): MNHEY, SMNVEV (reference sequence). The V gene lost 6 bases and the J gene lost 4 bases, with 13 bases spanning the gap. CDR3 size: 14 residues.